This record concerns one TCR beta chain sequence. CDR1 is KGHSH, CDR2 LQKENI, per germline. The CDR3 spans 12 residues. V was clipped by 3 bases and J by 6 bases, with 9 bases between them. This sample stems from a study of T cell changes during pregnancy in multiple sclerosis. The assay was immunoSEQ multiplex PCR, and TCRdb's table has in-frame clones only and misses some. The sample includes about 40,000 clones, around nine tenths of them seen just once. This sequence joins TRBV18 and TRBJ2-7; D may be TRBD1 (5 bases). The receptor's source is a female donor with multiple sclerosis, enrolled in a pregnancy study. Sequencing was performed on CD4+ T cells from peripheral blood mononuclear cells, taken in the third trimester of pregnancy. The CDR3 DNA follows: TGTGCCAGCTCACCGTCCCAGGGCGAGCAGTACTTC. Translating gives CASSPSQGEQYF.